The present T cell receptor beta chain was sequenced within a study of OX40 agonist ivuxolimab in advanced cancers. Whole-study context: Dose-escalation patients were diagnosed with hepatocellular carcinoma, melanoma, renal cell cancer or head and neck cancer.

With V trimmed by 1 base and J by 0 bases, 6 bases remained unmatched. This CDR3 is built from 17 residues. The V gene's germline CDR1 is LGHNA and CDR2 YSLEER. Measured with immunoSEQ multiplex PCR; TCRdb has only the in-frame clones, and not every one. The sample holds tens of thousands of clones, about 89% seen once. V and J are TRBV4-3 and TRBJ2-1; 7 nucleotides agree with TRBD2. The sequences come from CD4+ or CD8+ T cells sorted from blood, collected in a trial of the OX40 agonist ivuxolimab. The source is an adult with an advanced solid tumor such as melanoma, head and neck, liver or kidney cancer. The chain's CDR3 is CASSQGPSGSSYNEQFF. The CDR3 nucleotides are TGCGCCAGCAGCCAAGGACCTAGCGGAAGCTCCTACAATGAGCAGTTCTTC.